These 17 T cell receptor beta chains were all obtained from the same sample, sequenced in a study of response to subunit inactivated influenza vaccine. TCRdb recomputed calls from the RT-PCR reads with MiXCR, one row per CDR3 protein. The table has 600,000 to 700,000 distinct CDR3 sequences, 11% to 15% seen once; the top ten hold 6% to 9.5%. The specimen comprised PBMCs from blood, sampled less than 15 days before vaccination. All receptors derive from a man aged 50 to 59 who received an inactivated influenza vaccine.

The chain recombines TRBV4-1 with TRBJ2-5, with D uncertain. V lost 0 bases, J lost 3 bases, and 11 bases lay in between. The CDR3 spans 15 residues. Germline V gene data show CDR1 as MGHRA and CDR2 as YSYEKL. The CDR3 nucleotides are TGCGCCAGCAGCCAAGATCATCGGGCTGAAGAGACCCAGTACTTC. This codes for CASSQDHRAEETQYF.

This clonotype was observed at least ten times. The chain has TRBV2 and TRBJ2-1; D might be TRBD1 (5 bases). The V gene's germline CDR1 is SNHLY and CDR2 FYNNEI. CDR3 length: 15 amino acids. The V end was cut by 4 bases, the J end by 0 bases, with 10 bases between. The CDR3 sequence: CASSGQDSSYNEQFF. The CDR3 nucleotides are TGTGCCAGCAGTGGCCAAGACAGCTCCTACAATGAGCAGTTCTTC.

This clonotype was observed a handful of times. The chain carries TRBV28 and TRBJ2-3; 12 bases agree with TRBD2. V shed 2 bases and J 6 bases; nucleotides not matched to a gene: 9. The CDR3 loop spans 17 amino acids. Looked up from germline, CDR1 is MDHEN and CDR2 is SYDVKM. The CDR3 reads CASSLRLAGERKDTQYF. The CDR3 DNA reads as TGTGCCAGCAGTTTAAGACTAGCGGGAGAGAGGAAGGATACGCAGTATTTT.

The V gene is TRBV7-7, the J gene TRBJ2-2; D perhaps matches TRBD2 (5 bases). The CDR3 sequence is 16 residues long. Trimming stripped 1 base from V and 5 bases from J, with 14 bases between. Germline assignment: CDR1 SSHAT and CDR2 FNYEAQ (reference sequence). The CDR3 reads CASSLGEERITGELFF. The CDR3 DNA reads TGTGCCAGCAGCTTAGGCGAAGAGCGGATTACCGGGGAGCTGTTTTTT. Based on the CDR3 plus reference TRBV7-7 and TRBJ2-2, the full variable domain is GAGVSQSPRYKVTKRGQDVTLRCDPISSHATLYWYQQALGQGPEFLTYFNYEAQPDKSGLPSDRFSAERPEGSISTLTIQRTEQRDSAMYRCASSLGEERITGELFFGEGSRLTVL.

About this clonotype: Its ends do not fully match the called genes, so a read error is possible. The J gene is TRBJ2-7, the V gene TRBV20-1; D uncertain. Germline CDR1 DFQATT, CDR2 SNEGSKA (reference sequence). This CDR3 contains 11 residues. The CDR3 sequence: CSAVMGSSKHF. CDR3 nucleotide sequence: TGCAGTGCTGTGATGGGTTCCTCCAAGCACTTC.

This clonotype was seen more than once but under ten times. This chain joins TRBV2 and TRBJ1-5; D perhaps matches TRBD1 (6 bases). In germline, CDR1 is SNHLY, CDR2 FYNNEI. Between the trimmed V and J ends, which lost 7 bases and 4 bases, there was a span of 11 bases. The CDR3 spans 13 residues. The CDR3 sequence: CASTQDSNQPQHF. In DNA, the CDR3 is TGTGCCAGCACCCAGGACAGTAATCAGCCCCAGCATTTT.

The chain has TRBV7-9 and TRBJ1-5; no reliable D call. Germline CDR1 and CDR2: SEHNR and FQNEAQ (reference sequence). Trimming pared 1 base from V and 2 bases from J, leaving 9 bases between. This CDR3 is built from 15 residues. The CDR3 protein is CASSLGVTGNQPQHF. Here the CDR3 DNA reads TGTGCCAGCAGCTTAGGGGTTACCGGCAATCAGCCCCAGCATTTT.

This chain joins TRBV4-2 and TRBJ2-3; a possible D gene is TRBD1 (6 bases). The V gene's germline CDR1 is LGHNA and CDR2 YNFKEQ. The germline V and J ends were trimmed by 2 bases and 6 bases, with 9 bases remaining between them. CDR3 length: 13 amino acids. The CDR3 DNA is TGTGCCAGCAGCCAAACAGGGTCCGATACGCAGTATTTT. Protein sequence: CASSQTGSDTQYF.

This clonotype occurred a few times. This rearrangement joins TRBV12-3 or TRBV12-4 to TRBJ2-3; 7 bases fit TRBD1. This CDR3 is 14 amino acids long. V lost 6 bases to trimming and J lost 4 bases; unmatched junction nucleotides: 7. CDR3 in amino acids: CASRPGTAADTQYF. As DNA, the CDR3 is TGTGCCAGCAGACCCGGGACAGCGGCAGATACGCAGTATTTT.

Many counts were recorded for this clonotype. The V and J genes are TRBV12-5 and TRBJ2-7, with TRBD1 matching over 7 bases. The junction had 3 bases not matched to a gene; V was cut back by 9 bases and J by 4 bases. The CDR3 consists of 11 residues. The V gene's germline CDR1 is LGHNT and CDR2 FRNRAP. The CDR3 here is CARGQIYEQYF. CDR3 DNA sequence: TGTGCTAGGGGACAGATTTACGAGCAGTACTTC.

This CDR3 reads CASSFTFSGGANEQFF. CDR3 coding DNA: TGTGCCAGCAGTTTTACGTTTAGCGGGGGGGCAAATGAGCAGTTCTTC. The J gene is TRBJ2-1, the V gene TRBV27; 11 bases fit TRBD2. Germline CDR1 MNHEY, CDR2 SMNVEV (reference sequence). The ends lost 3 bases at V and 7 bases at J; junction bases unmatched: 8. The CDR3 covers 16 residues.

The chain couples TRBV20-1 to TRBJ2-7, with 7 bases matching TRBD1. The V gene end was trimmed by 1 base and the J gene end by 1 base; junction bases not matched to a gene: 13. CDR1 is DFQATT and CDR2 is SNEGSKA in the germline V gene (reference sequence). This CDR3 region has 17 residues. CDR3 sequence: CSARGVSEGAVSYEQYF. The CDR3 DNA is TGCAGTGCTAGAGGGGTTAGCGAGGGGGCCGTGTCCTACGAGCAGTACTTC.

The chain is built from TRBV3-1 and TRBJ2-3, with 9 bases aligning to TRBD2. CDR1 is LGHDT and CDR2 is YNNKEL in the germline V gene (reference sequence). V lost 3 bases to trimming and J lost 5 bases; unmatched junction nucleotides: 6. CDR3 length equals 15 residues. CDR3 sequence reads: CASSQGLAFGDTQYF. The CDR3 region has the DNA TGTGCCAGCAGCCAGGGACTAGCCTTCGGAGATACGCAGTATTTT.

This clonotype has a count of ten or more. V is TRBV12-3 or TRBV12-4 and J is TRBJ2-3; D call uncertain. The V and J ends lost 2 bases and 7 bases respectively, with 7 bases between them. CDR3 size: 12 residues. The CDR3 loop is CASSLIRNTQYF. CDR3 nucleotides: TGTGCCAGCAGTTTAATCCGGAATACGCAGTATTTT.

In regard to this clonotype: The junction does not match germline at one end; this may be a read error. The rearrangement links TRBV9 to TRBJ2-1; maybe TRBD1 (5 bases). Germline V gene data show CDR1 as SGDLS and CDR2 as YYNGEE. The CDR3 spans 16 residues. The CDR3 DNA reads as TGTGCCAGCAGCACAACAGGATGGGCTGGGTACAATGAGGAGTTCTTC. This sequence encodes CASSTTGWAGYNEEFF.

The CDR3 sequence: CASSYRLAGRSGEQFF. DNA for the CDR3: TGTGCCAGCAGTTACCGACTAGCGGGACGTTCTGGTGAGCAGTTCTTC. This chain uses TRBV6-2 or TRBV6-3 with TRBJ2-1, with 11 bases matching TRBD2. This CDR3 is 16 amino acids long. V lost 2 bases to trimming and J lost 9 bases; unmatched junction nucleotides: 9. The germline CDR1 and CDR2 sequences are MNHEY and SVGEGT.

This rearrangement joins TRBV10-3 to TRBJ2-3; TRBD1 agrees at 8 bases. V lost 7 bases, J lost 2 bases, and 5 bases stayed unmatched. This CDR3 is built from 14 residues. The V gene's germline CDR1 is ENHRY and CDR2 SYGVKD. The chain's CDR3 is CAITPGGNTDTQYF. CDR3 in DNA: TGTGCCATCACCCCAGGGGGCAACACAGATACGCAGTATTTT.